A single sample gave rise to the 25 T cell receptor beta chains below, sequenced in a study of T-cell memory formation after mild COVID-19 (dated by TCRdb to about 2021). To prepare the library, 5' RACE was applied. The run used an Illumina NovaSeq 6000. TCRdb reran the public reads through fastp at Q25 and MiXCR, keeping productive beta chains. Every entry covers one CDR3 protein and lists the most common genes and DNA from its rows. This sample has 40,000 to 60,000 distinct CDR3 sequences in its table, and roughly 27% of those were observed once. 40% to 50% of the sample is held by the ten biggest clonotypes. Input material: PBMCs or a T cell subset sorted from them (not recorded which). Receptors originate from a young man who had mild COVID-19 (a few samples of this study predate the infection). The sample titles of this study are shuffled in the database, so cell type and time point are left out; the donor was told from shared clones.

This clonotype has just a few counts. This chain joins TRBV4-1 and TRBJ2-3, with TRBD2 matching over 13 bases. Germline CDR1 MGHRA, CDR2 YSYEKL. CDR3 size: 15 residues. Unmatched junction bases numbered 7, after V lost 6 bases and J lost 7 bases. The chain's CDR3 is CASSYRLAGGYTQYF. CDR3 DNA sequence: TGCGCCAGCAGTTACCGACTAGCGGGGGGCTATACGCAGTATTTT.

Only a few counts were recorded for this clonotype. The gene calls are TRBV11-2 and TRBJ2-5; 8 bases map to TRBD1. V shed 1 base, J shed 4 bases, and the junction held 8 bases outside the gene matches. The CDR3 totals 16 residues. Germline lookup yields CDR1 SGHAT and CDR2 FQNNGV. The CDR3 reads CASSLGTGLESETQYF. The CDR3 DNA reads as TGTGCCAGCAGCTTAGGGACAGGGCTCGAATCAGAGACCCAGTACTTC.

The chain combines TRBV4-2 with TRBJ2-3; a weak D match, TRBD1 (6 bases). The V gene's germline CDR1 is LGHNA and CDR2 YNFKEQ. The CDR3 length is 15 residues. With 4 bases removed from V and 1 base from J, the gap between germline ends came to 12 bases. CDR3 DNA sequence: TGTGCCAGCAGCCCTGAAGGGGGAGGCACAGATACGCAGTATTTT. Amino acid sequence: CASSPEGGGTDTQYF.

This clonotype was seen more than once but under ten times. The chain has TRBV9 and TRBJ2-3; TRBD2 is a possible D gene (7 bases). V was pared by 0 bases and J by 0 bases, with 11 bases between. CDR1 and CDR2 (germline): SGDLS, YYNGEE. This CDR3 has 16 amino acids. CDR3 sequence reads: CASSVEGGGSTDTQYF. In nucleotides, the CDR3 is TGTGCCAGCAGCGTAGAAGGCGGGGGCAGCACAGATACGCAGTATTTT.

In DNA form, the CDR3 reads TGTGCCAGCAGCCGCTTTGAAGGCACGGCCAAAAACATTCAGTACTTC. As protein: CASSRFEGTAKNIQYF. The chain is built from TRBV11-1 and TRBJ2-4, with unresolved D. Trimming took 5 bases from V and 1 from J, leaving 15 bases between them. Germline values: CDR1 SGHAT, CDR2 FQDESV (reference sequence). The CDR3 covers 16 residues.

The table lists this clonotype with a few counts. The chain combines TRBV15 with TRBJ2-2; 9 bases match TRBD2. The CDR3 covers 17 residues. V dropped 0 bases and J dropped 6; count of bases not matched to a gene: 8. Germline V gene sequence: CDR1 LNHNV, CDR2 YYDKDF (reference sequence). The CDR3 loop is CATSRDYSGTSPGELFF. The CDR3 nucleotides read TGTGCCACCAGCAGAGATTACTCCGGGACTAGCCCCGGGGAGCTGTTTTTT.

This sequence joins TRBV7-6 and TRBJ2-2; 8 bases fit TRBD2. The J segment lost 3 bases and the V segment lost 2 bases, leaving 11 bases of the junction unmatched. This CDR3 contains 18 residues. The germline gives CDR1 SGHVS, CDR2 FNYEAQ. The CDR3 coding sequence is TGTGCCAGCAGCTTAAGAACGAGCGGGGGACCATACACCGGGGAGCTGTTTTTT. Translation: CASSLRTSGGPYTGELFF.

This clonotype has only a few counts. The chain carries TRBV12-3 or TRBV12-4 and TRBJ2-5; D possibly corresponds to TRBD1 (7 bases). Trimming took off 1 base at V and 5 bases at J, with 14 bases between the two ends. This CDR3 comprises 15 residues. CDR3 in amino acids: CASSLGGQAGETQYF. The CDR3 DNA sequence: TGTGCCAGCAGTTTAGGCGGACAGGCGGGGGAGACCCAGTACTTC.

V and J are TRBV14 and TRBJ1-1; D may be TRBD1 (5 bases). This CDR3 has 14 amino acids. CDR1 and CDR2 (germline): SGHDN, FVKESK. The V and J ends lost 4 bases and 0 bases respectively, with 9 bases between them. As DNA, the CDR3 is TGTGCCAGCAGCCCCTGGGGGATGAACACTGAAGCTTTCTTT. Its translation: CASSPWGMNTEAFF.

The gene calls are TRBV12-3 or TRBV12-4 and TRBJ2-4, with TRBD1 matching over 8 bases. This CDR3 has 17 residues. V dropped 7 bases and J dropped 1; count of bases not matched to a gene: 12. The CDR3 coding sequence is TGTGCCAGCAAGGCCCCCACAGGGGGTAACGCCAAAAACATTCAGTACTTC. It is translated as CASKAPTGGNAKNIQYF.

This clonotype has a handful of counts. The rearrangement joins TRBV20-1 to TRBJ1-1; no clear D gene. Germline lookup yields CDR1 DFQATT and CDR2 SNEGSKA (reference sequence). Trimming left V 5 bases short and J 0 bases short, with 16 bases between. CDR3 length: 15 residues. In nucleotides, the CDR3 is TGCAGTGCTGGCGATCCGACAACGATGAACACTGAAGCTTTCTTT. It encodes CSAGDPTTMNTEAFF.

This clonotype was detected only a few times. The CDR3 coding sequence is TGTGCCAGCAGTGAAGGAGGGGGAGAGACCCAGTACTTC. Protein product: CASSEGGGETQYF. This chain connects TRBV6-4 to TRBJ2-5; D could derive from TRBD1 or TRBD2 (6 bases each). The CDR3 extends over 13 amino acids. CDR1 and CDR2 (germline): MRHNA, SNTAGT. V lost 3 bases to trimming and J lost 4 bases, with 9 bases between them.

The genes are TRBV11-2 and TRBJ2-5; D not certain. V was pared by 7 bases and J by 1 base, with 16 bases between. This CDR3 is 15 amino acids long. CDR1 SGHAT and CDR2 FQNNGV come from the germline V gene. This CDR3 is CASTPRQDGQETQYF. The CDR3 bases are TGTGCCAGCACCCCCAGGCAGGACGGCCAAGAGACCCAGTACTTC.

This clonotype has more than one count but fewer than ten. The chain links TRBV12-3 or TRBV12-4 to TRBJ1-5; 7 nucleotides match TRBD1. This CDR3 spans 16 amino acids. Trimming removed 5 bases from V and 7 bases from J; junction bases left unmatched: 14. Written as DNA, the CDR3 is TGTGCCAGCAGTGACCCGGGACAGAGTCTTCGACAGCCCCAGCATTTT. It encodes CASSDPGQSLRQPQHF.

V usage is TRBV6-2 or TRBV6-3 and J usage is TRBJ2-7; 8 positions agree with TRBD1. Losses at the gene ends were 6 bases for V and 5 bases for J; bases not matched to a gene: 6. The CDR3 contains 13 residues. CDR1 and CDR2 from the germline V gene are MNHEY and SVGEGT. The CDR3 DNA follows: TGTGCCAGCAGCCAGGGGGCGAATAACGAGCAGTACGTC. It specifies CASSQGANNEQYV.

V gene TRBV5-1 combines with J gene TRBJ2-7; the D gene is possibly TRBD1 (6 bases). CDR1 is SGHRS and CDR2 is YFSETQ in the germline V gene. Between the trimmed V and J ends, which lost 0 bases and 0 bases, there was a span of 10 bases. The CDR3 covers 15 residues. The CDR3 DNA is TGCGCCAGCAGCTTGGTTCAGGGGAGCTCCTACGAGCAGTACTTC. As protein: CASSLVQGSSYEQYF.

CDR3 in amino acids: CSALGQGHTQYF. Here the CDR3 DNA reads TGCAGTGCTCTGGGACAGGGACATACGCAGTATTTT. V gene TRBV20-1 combines with J gene TRBJ2-3; 9 bases line up with TRBD1. Losses at the gene ends were 5 bases for V and 7 bases for J; bases not matched to a gene: 4. The V gene's germline CDR1 is DFQATT and CDR2 SNEGSKA (reference sequence). The CDR3 covers 12 residues.

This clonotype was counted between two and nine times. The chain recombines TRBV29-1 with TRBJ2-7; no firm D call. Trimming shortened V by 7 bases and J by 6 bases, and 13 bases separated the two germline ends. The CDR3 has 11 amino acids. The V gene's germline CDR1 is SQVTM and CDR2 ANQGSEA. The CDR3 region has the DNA TGCAGCGGCGAATGGGGTGTCGAGCAGTACTTC. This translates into CSGEWGVEQYF.

The CDR3 region is CASSSRPPGGTDTQYF. CDR3 coding DNA: TGCGCCAGCAGCTCTAGACCCCCGGGAGGCACAGATACGCAGTATTTT. This chain connects TRBV4-1 to TRBJ2-3; possibly TRBD2 for D (6 bases). Germline assignment: CDR1 MGHRA and CDR2 YSYEKL. The length of the CDR3 is 16 residues. V was clipped by 5 bases and J by 1 base, with 16 bases between them.

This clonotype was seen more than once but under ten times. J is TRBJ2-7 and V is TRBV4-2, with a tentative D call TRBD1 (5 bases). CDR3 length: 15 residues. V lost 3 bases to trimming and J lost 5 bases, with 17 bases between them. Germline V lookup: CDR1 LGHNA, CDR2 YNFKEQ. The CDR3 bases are TGTGCCAGCAGCCAGCTAAGGTTTTCAGGGAACGAGCAGTACTTC. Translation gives CASSQLRFSGNEQYF.

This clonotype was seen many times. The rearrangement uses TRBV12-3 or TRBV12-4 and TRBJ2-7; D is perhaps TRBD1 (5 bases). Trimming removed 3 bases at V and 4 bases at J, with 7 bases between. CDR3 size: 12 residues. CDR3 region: CASSFQGYEQYF. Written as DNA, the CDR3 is TGTGCCAGCAGTTTTCAGGGTTACGAGCAGTACTTC.

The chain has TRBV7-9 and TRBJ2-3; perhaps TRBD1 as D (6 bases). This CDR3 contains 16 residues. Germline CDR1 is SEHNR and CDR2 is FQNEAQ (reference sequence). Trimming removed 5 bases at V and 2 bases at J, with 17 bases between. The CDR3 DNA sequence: TGTGCCAGCAGCCCTGTGGGGGCGGATGACACAGATACGCAGTATTTT. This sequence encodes CASSPVGADDTDTQYF.

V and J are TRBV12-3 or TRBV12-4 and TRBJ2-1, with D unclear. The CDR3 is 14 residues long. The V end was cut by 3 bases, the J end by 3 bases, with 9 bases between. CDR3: CASSLWVHYNEQFF. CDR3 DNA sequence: TGTGCCAGCAGTTTGTGGGTGCACTACAATGAGCAGTTCTTC.

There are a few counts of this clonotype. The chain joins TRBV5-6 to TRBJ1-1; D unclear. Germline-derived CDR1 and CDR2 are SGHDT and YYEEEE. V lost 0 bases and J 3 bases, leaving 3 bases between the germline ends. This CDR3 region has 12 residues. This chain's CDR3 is CASSLDYTEAFF. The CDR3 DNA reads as TGTGCCAGCAGCTTGGATTACACTGAAGCTTTCTTT. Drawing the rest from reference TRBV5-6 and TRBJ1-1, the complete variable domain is DAGVTQSPTHLIKTRGQQVTLRCSPKSGHDTVSWYQQALGQGPQFIFQYYEEEERQRGNFPDRFSGHQFPNYSSELNVNALLLGDSALYLCASSLDYTEAFFGQGTRLTVV.

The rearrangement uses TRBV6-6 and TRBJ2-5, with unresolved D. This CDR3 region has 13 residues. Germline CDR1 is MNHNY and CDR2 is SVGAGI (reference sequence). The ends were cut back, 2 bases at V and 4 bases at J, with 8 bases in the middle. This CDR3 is CASSYTPGETQYF. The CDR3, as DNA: TGTGCCAGCAGTTACACCCCGGGAGAGACCCAGTACTTC.